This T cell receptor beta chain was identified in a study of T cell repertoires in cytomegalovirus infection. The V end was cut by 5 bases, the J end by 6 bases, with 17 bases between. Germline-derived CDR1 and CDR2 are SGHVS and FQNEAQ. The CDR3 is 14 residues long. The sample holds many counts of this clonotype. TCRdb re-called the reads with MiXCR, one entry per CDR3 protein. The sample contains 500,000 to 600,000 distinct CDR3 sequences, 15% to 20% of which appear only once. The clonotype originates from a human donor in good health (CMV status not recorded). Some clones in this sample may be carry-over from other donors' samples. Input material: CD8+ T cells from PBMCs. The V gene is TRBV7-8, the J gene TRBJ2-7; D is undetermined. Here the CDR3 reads CASSRTEGSLEQYF. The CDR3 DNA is TGTGCCAGCAGCCGGACCGAAGGGTCTCTCGAGCAGTACTTC.